This section outlines one T cell receptor beta chain sequence together with its context. Its antigen is still unknown. This entry comes from a study of chemoradiotherapy in HPV16-positive cancers. Study summary: Candidate HPV-specific clones and shared TCR motifs came from a couple of HPV16-positive patients. Study-level results: HPV-specific T cells were functionally defined from only a couple of HPV16-positive patients. In HPV16-positive patients, HPV-responsive T-cell expansion tracked better recurrence-free survival.

Repeated repertoire sampling spanned the course of chemoradiotherapy. Only in-frame clones appear in the TCRdb table, and some are missing; sequencing was by immunoSEQ multiplex PCR. The profile shows 30,000 to 40,000 clones, just under 80% of them singletons. Sequencing was performed on blood, taken from a patient who underwent chemoradiotherapy. The sequence was obtained from a human donor with HPV-associated anogenital cancer.

The CDR3 spells CASSPLPQWDEQYF. The CDR3 nucleotides are TGTGCCAGCAGCCCTCTTCCCCAGTGGGACGAGCAGTACTTC. V and J are TRBV6-6 and TRBJ2-7; D call uncertain. The germline gives CDR1 MNHNY, CDR2 SVGAGI (reference sequence). The CDR3 runs to 14 residues. The V gene lost 6 bases and the J gene lost 5 bases, with 17 bases spanning the gap.